Presented here are 14 T cell receptor beta chains from one specimen sequenced in a study of T cell changes during pregnancy in multiple sclerosis. Method: immunoSEQ multiplex PCR; TCRdb's copy keeps in-frame clones and lacks some. The repertoire has around 50,000 clones, 70% to 90% of them found once; the top ten carry about 2%. The sequencing here drew on peripheral blood, taken in the first trimester of pregnancy. Receptors were obtained from a female donor with multiple sclerosis, enrolled in a pregnancy study.

The chain has TRBV5-1 and TRBJ1-6; 9 bases match TRBD1. Looked up from germline, CDR1 is SGHRS and CDR2 is YFSETQ. The length of the CDR3 is 17 residues. Germline trimming cut 0 bases from V and 8 bases from J; bases unmatched to any gene: 9. CDR3 protein: CASSLGISGQGYSPLHF. In nucleotides, the CDR3 is TGCGCCAGCAGCTTGGGAATATCGGGACAGGGTTATTCACCCCTCCACTTT.

CDR3 DNA sequence: TGTGCCAGCAGTGAAACCACCAGGGGAGTCGGAGGCTACACCTTC. It yields the protein CASSETTRGVGGYTF. The chain uses TRBV6-1 and TRBJ1-2, with D perhaps matching TRBD1 (6 bases). The germline V gene has CDR1 MNHNS and CDR2 SASEGT. The CDR3 is made up of 15 amino acids. The V and J ends lost 2 bases and 8 bases respectively, with 18 bases between them.

The J gene is TRBJ2-3, the V gene TRBV10-2; 12 positions match TRBD2. CDR1 WSHSY and CDR2 SAAADI come from the germline V gene. The CDR3 spans 18 residues. V was pared by 0 bases and J by 9 bases, with 13 bases of the junction left unmatched. The CDR3 DNA reads as TGCGCCAGCAGTGAGTCCTATTGGGCTAGCGGGGGGGCTACGACGCAGTATTTT. It encodes CASSESYWASGGATTQYF.

CDR3 amino acids: CASSRGQGWEQYF. DNA of the CDR3: TGTGCCAGCAGCCGAGGACAGGGGTGGGAGCAGTACTTC. The chain has TRBV7-2 and TRBJ2-7; 9 positions agree with TRBD1. The CDR3 has 13 amino acids. In germline, CDR1 is SGHTA, CDR2 FQGNSA. V was clipped by 5 bases and J by 7 bases; unmatched bases: 6.

V is TRBV5-6 and J is TRBJ2-1, with 11 bases matching TRBD2. V was clipped by 3 bases and J by 9 bases; unmatched bases: 8. This CDR3 is built from 15 residues. CDR1 is SGHDT and CDR2 is YYEEEE in the germline V gene. In DNA, the CDR3 is TGTGCCAGCAGCTCGTCTAGCGGGGGGTTCACTGAGCAGTTCTTC. This sequence encodes CASSSSSGGFTEQFF.

The gene calls are TRBV5-4 and TRBJ2-7; 8 nucleotides line up with TRBD1. Germline CDR1 SGHNT, CDR2 YYREEE (reference sequence). The junction had 7 bases not matched to a gene; V was cut back by 5 bases and J by 3 bases. This CDR3 has 14 residues. The CDR3 spells CASRRTGKGYEQYF. The CDR3 nucleotides are TGTGCCAGCAGACGGACAGGGAAAGGCTACGAGCAGTACTTC. The full variable domain, in which reference TRBV5-4 and TRBJ2-7 provide the parts outside the CDR3, is ETGVTQSPTHLIKTRGQQVTLRCSSQSGHNTVSWYQQALGQGPQFIFQYYREEENGRGNFPPRFSGLQFPNYSSELNVNALELDDSALYLCASRRTGKGYEQYFGPGTRLTVT.

The rearrangement joins TRBV5-4 to TRBJ1-2; the match to TRBD1 covers 9 bases. This CDR3 contains 14 residues. Germline values: CDR1 SGHNT, CDR2 YYREEE (reference sequence). V was clipped by 4 bases and J by 4 bases; unmatched bases: 5. This CDR3 is CASSLNRGLYGYTF. The CDR3 nucleotides read TGTGCCAGCAGCCTGAACAGGGGGCTCTATGGCTACACCTTC. The full variable domain, its missing parts supplied by reference TRBV5-4 and TRBJ1-2, is ETGVTQSPTHLIKTRGQQVTLRCSSQSGHNTVSWYQQALGQGPQFIFQYYREEENGRGNFPPRFSGLQFPNYSSELNVNALELDDSALYLCASSLNRGLYGYTFGSGTRLTVV.

This clone is a singleton in its sample. The chain combines TRBV5-4 with TRBJ2-3; the match to TRBD2 covers 12 bases. CDR1 and CDR2 (germline): SGHNT, YYREEE (reference sequence). V lost 3 bases and J lost 0; bases outside the gene matches: 5. This CDR3 has 17 amino acids. CDR3 amino acids: CASSSRTSGDSTDTQYF. The DNA for the CDR3 is TGTGCCAGCAGCTCAAGGACTAGCGGGGATAGCACAGATACGCAGTATTTT.

V gene TRBV28 combines with J gene TRBJ2-7; possibly TRBD1 for D (5 bases). V was pared by 6 bases and J by 2 bases, with 11 bases between. The V gene's germline CDR1 is MDHEN and CDR2 SYDVKM. The CDR3 runs to 13 residues. The CDR3 is CASSQTDPYEQYF. In nucleotides, the CDR3 is TGTGCCAGCAGCCAGACAGATCCCTACGAGCAGTACTTC.

The CDR3 is CASSPAGGRVGYTF. In nucleotides, the CDR3 is TGTGCCAGCAGCCCCGCTGGGGGGAGGGTTGGCTACACCTTC. This chain links TRBV7-9 with TRBJ1-2, with D perhaps TRBD1 (5 bases). The V gene lost 5 bases and the J gene lost 7 bases, with 17 bases spanning the gap. Germline CDR1 SEHNR, CDR2 FQNEAQ (reference sequence). This CDR3 is 14 amino acids long. Based on the CDR3 plus reference TRBV7-9 and TRBJ1-2, the full variable domain is DTGVSQNPRHKITKRGQNVTFRCDPISEHNRLYWYRQTLGQGPEFLTYFQNEAQLEKSRLLSDRFSAERPKGSFSTLEIQRTEQGDSAMYLCASSPAGGRVGYTFGSGTRLTVV.

The V call is TRBV19, the J call TRBJ1-3; the D gene is possibly TRBD1 (6 bases). Germline-derived CDR1 and CDR2 are LNHDA and SQIVND (reference sequence). The V end lost 10 bases, the J end lost 1 base, and 17 bases lay between the germline ends. There are 15 residues in the CDR3. CDR3 bases: TGTGCCACCGACAACAGCAGGGGTTCTGGAAACACCATATATTTT. Translation: CATDNSRGSGNTIYF.

The chain has TRBV5-3 and TRBJ1-2; D is unclear. TRBV5-3 counts as an open reading frame of uncertain function. Between the trimmed V and J ends, which lost 0 bases and 0 bases, there was a span of 12 bases. This CDR3 region has 16 residues. CDR3 coding DNA: TGTGCCAGAAGCTTGGGGGCGGAGGTAGCTAACTATGGCTACACCTTC. It codes for CARSLGAEVANYGYTF.

The genes are TRBV2 and TRBJ2-7; D may be TRBD1 (6 bases). Trimming took 1 base from V and 3 from J, leaving 10 bases between them. This CDR3 contains 14 residues. The V gene's germline CDR1 is SNHLY and CDR2 FYNNEI. CDR3 sequence: CASSEGDTYYEQYF. The DNA of the CDR3 is TGTGCCAGCAGTGAAGGGGACACTTACTACGAGCAGTACTTC.

V and J are TRBV5-6 and TRBJ1-4; D is unresolved. Deletions cut 3 bases from V and 4 bases from J, with 10 bases between. The CDR3 extends over 14 amino acids. CDR1 and CDR2 from the germline V gene are SGHDT and YYEEEE. CDR3: CASSSGFNNEKLFF. The DNA of the CDR3 is TGTGCCAGCAGCTCGGGTTTTAATAATGAAAAACTGTTTTTT.